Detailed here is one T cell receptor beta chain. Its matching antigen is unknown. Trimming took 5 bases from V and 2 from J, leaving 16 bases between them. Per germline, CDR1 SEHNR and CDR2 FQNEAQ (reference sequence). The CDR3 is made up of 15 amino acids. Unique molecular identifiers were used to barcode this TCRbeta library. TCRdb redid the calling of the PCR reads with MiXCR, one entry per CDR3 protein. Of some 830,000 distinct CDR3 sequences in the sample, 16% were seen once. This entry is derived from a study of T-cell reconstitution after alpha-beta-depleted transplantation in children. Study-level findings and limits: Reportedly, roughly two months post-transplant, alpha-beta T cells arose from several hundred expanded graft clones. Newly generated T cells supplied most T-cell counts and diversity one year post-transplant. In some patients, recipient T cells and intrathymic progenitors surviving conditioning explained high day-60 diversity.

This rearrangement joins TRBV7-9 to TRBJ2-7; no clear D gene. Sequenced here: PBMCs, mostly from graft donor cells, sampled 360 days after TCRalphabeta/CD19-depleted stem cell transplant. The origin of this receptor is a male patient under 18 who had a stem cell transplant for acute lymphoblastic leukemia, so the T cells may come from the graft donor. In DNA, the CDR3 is TGTGCCAGCAGCCCACCCACCCATAGAACCTACGAGCAGTACTTC. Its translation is CASSPPTHRTYEQYF.